This is a list of T cell receptor beta chains from one sample in a study of T-cell memory formation after mild COVID-19. One entry per CDR3 protein, called by TCRdb with MiXCR from the 5' RACE reads. The repertoire holds about 360,000 distinct CDR3 sequences, with 13% to 15% as singletons. The specimen was PBMCs or a T cell subset sorted from them (not recorded which). These receptors originate from a man younger than 35 who had mild COVID-19 (a few samples of this study predate the infection). Cell type and time point are not known. Both conserved end residues are part of each CDR3. A D gene is named only where the DNA matches it firmly. Part of the rows lack a size; the others show once, few, many or a class for expanded clones.

j_call,d_call,v_call,clone_size,cdr3_nt,cdr3_aa
TRBJ2-1,.,TRBV20-1,.,TGCAGTGATAGGGGACCTGGGAATGAGCAGTTCTTC,CSDRGPGNEQFF
TRBJ1-2,TRBD1,TRBV20-1,few,TGCAGTGCTAAGGGACAGGCCACACATTATGGCTACACCTTC,CSAKGQATHYGYTF
TRBJ1-1,.,TRBV20-1,few,TGCAGCTCCCTTGACAGGTCAACTGAAGCTTTCTTT,CSSLDRSTEAFF
TRBJ2-5,TRBD2,TRBV3-1,.,TGTGCCAGCAGCCTGCTAGCGGACCAAGAGACCCAGTACTTC,CASSLLADQETQYF
TRBJ2-5,.,TRBV12-3/TRBV12-4,few,TGTGCCAGCAGCACCCCGAAGCCAGAGACCCAGTACTTC,CASSTPKPETQYF
TRBJ2-7,TRBD1,TRBV12-3/TRBV12-4,.,TGTGCCAGCAGTTTGTGGGACAGGGCCTACGAGCAGTACTTC,CASSLWDRAYEQYF
TRBJ2-4,TRBD2,TRBV10-2,few,TGCGCCAGCAGCCCCGTGACTAGCGTAGACAAAAACATTCAGTACTTC,CASSPVTSVDKNIQYF
TRBJ2-1,.,TRBV7-2,few,TGTGCCAGCAGCCTCGAGGATGGGAGCTACAATGAGCAGTTCTTC,CASSLEDGSYNEQFF
TRBJ2-1,.,TRBV28,.,TGTGCCAGCAGAGGGGGGGGCCTCAATGAGCAGTTCTTC,CASRGGGLNEQFF
TRBJ1-1,.,TRBV6-2/TRBV6-3,.,TGTGCCAGCAGGACCAGGGACCCTGAAGCTTTCTTT,CASRTRDPEAFF
TRBJ1-1,.,TRBV16,.,TGTGCCAGCAGCCGAGCCACAGGGTTAATTGGAACTGAAGCTTTCTTT,CASSRATGLIGTEAFF
TRBJ1-1,TRBD1,TRBV12-3/TRBV12-4,.,TGTGCCAGCAGTTTAGCCGGGACAGGGGGCCCCTACACTGAAGCTTTCTTT,CASSLAGTGGPYTEAFF
TRBJ1-5,TRBD1,TRBV18,few,TGTGCCAGCTCACCACGGACAGGGAGCAATCAGCCCCAGCATTTT,CASSPRTGSNQPQHF
TRBJ2-3,TRBD1,TRBV24-1,.,TGTGCCACCAGTGACCCGACAGGGGTAGATACGCAGTATTTT,CATSDPTGVDTQYF
TRBJ2-1,TRBD2,TRBV6-5,.,TGTGCCAGCAGTTACTCGACTCTAGCGGGGTACAATGAGCAGTTCTTC,CASSYSTLAGYNEQFF
TRBJ1-3,TRBD1,TRBV2,.,TGTGCCAGCAGCCCTACCGGACAGGGGGGAAACACCATATATTTT,CASSPTGQGGNTIYF
TRBJ1-1,.,TRBV19,.,TGTGCCAGTAGGGTCACCTTGGGGACTGAAGCTTTCTTT,CASRVTLGTEAFF
TRBJ1-1,TRBD1,TRBV2,.,TGTGCCAGCAGGGTGACAGGGGAAACTGAAGCTTTCTTT,CASRVTGETEAFF
TRBJ2-6,.,TRBV15,few,TGTGCCACCGCCCCAAGCCAGGGGATTGCTTCTGGGGCCAACGTCCTGACTTTC,CATAPSQGIASGANVLTF
TRBJ1-2,.,TRBV5-5,few,TGTGCCAGCAGCCGAGCTAGGGGCTATGGCTACACCTTC,CASSRARGYGYTF
TRBJ1-6,.,TRBV7-2,.,TGTGCCAGCAGCTTCGAGGCAGGGATTAATTCACCCCTCCACTTT,CASSFEAGINSPLHF
TRBJ2-7,TRBD1,TRBV20-1,.,TGCAGTGCCTGGGACAGTGGTTCGTACGAGCAGTACTTC,CSAWDSGSYEQYF
TRBJ2-1,.,TRBV5-1,few,TGCGCCAGCAGTCCAGCTATGGGTTACTCTGAGCAGTTCTTC,CASSPAMGYSEQFF
TRBJ1-5,TRBD1,TRBV5-1,few,TGCGCCAGCAGCGCGTCAGGGGGCCGGAATCAGCCCCAGCATTTT,CASSASGGRNQPQHF
TRBJ2-2,.,TRBV7-8,few,TGTGCCAGCAGCTTATCGCGCTCAACCGGGGAGCTGTTTTTT,CASSLSRSTGELFF
TRBJ2-7,TRBD1,TRBV7-8,.,TGTGCCAGCAGCCCGCGGACAGGGCGAAGCTCCTACGAGCAGTACTTC,CASSPRTGRSSYEQYF
TRBJ2-1,.,TRBV2,few,TGTGCCAGCAGTGTTCTCGTGGGGGAAGGCGAGCAGTTCTTC,CASSVLVGEGEQFF
TRBJ2-1,TRBD2,TRBV7-2,.,TGTGCCAGCAGCCTTCCACCGTGGTCTAGCGGGGGGAATGAGCAGTTCTTC,CASSLPPWSSGGNEQFF
TRBJ1-6,.,TRBV7-2,.,TGTGCCAGCAGCTCCCTTCCGGGGTATTCACCCCTCCACTTT,CASSSLPGYSPLHF
TRBJ2-1,TRBD2,TRBV6-5,.,TGTGCCAGCAGTTACGGCGGGGGGACTTTGCAAAATGAGCAGTTCTTC,CASSYGGGTLQNEQFF
TRBJ1-1,.,TRBV9,few,TGTGCCAGCAGCGTAGATCTCACTCCGAACACTGAAGCTTTCTTT,CASSVDLTPNTEAFF
TRBJ1-4,.,TRBV18,.,TGTGCCAGCTCACCGGGCGGGTTGAATGGTGAAAAACTGTTTTTT,CASSPGGLNGEKLFF
TRBJ2-5,.,TRBV7-2,.,TGTGCCAGCAGCCCAGGAATCGACTACCAAGAGACCCAGTACTTC,CASSPGIDYQETQYF
TRBJ1-3,TRBD1,TRBV11-2,.,TGTGCCAGCAGAACAGGGGGGGCTGGAAACACCATATATTTT,CASRTGGAGNTIYF
TRBJ1-1,.,TRBV5-1,many,TGCGCCAGCAGCTTGGAGGCGTCAGGTTACACTGAAGCTTTCTTT,CASSLEASGYTEAFF
TRBJ2-1,.,TRBV5-1,few,TGCGCCAGCAGCTTGGAGGGCTTGACCAATGAGCAGTTCTTC,CASSLEGLTNEQFF
TRBJ2-3,.,TRBV7-2,.,TGTGCCAGCAGCTTAAGGGTCCAGAGCACAGATACGCAGTATTTT,CASSLRVQSTDTQYF
TRBJ1-1,.,TRBV4-3,.,TGCGCCAGCAGCCCTTTAGGAGGGACTGAAGCTTTCTTT,CASSPLGGTEAFF
TRBJ1-2,.,TRBV11-1,few,TGTGCCAGCAGCCCGGGGTCGGGGGCTGGCTACACCTTC,CASSPGSGAGYTF
TRBJ2-7,.,TRBV3-1,.,TGTGCCAGCAGCCGAAACGGGGAATTCTACGAGCAGTACTTC,CASSRNGEFYEQYF
TRBJ2-1,TRBD2,TRBV12-3/TRBV12-4,few,TGTGCCAGCAGTTCAACACCCGGGACTAGCGGGCGTGAGGATTGCGAGCAGTTCTTC,CASSSTPGTSGREDCEQFF
TRBJ1-5,TRBD1,TRBV5-1,many,TGCGCCAGCAGCTTGGCAGGGGGTTTGGGTCAGCCCCAGCATTTT,CASSLAGGLGQPQHF
TRBJ1-5,.,TRBV18,.,TGTGCCAGCTCACCGGGGGTCAAGGAGCCCCAGCATTTT,CASSPGVKEPQHF
TRBJ1-1,.,TRBV6-2/TRBV6-3,.,TGTGCCAGCAGTTACTTGATGGGGAACACTGAAGCTTTCTTT,CASSYLMGNTEAFF
TRBJ1-1,TRBD1,TRBV14,.,TGTGCCAGCAGCAGACAGGGGATTGAAGCTTTCTTT,CASSRQGIEAFF
TRBJ1-5,.,TRBV6-6,.,TGTGCCAGCAGTTACGATGGAGGGATGACCTTATATAGCAATCAGCCCCAGCATTTT,CASSYDGGMTLYSNQPQHF
TRBJ1-4,.,TRBV12-3/TRBV12-4,.,TGTGCCAGCAGTTTAAACAGGGATGGGGAAAAACTGTTTTTT,CASSLNRDGEKLFF
TRBJ2-3,TRBD1,TRBV5-6,many,TGTGCCAGCAGCCTTCTGACAGGGGCACTGGGAGATACGCAGTATTTT,CASSLLTGALGDTQYF
TRBJ1-1,.,TRBV25-1,few,TGTGCCAGCAGTGAAGGCTTCGGGAACACTGAAGCTTTCTTT,CASSEGFGNTEAFF
TRBJ2-3,.,TRBV15,.,TGTGCCACCAGCAGAGTCACAGGTATATCAGATACGCAGTATTTT,CATSRVTGISDTQYF
TRBJ2-4,TRBD1,TRBV5-1,many,TGCGCCAGCAGCATCGACAGGGCTGGGGACATTCAGTACTTC,CASSIDRAGDIQYF
TRBJ1-2,TRBD1,TRBV4-1,many,TGCGCCAGCAGCCCGACAGGACAGGGTAACTATGGCTACACCTTC,CASSPTGQGNYGYTF
TRBJ2-3,.,TRBV9,few,TGTGCCAGCAGCGTAGTTAATGGGGGCTCGCAGTATTTT,CASSVVNGGSQYF
TRBJ2-1,TRBD2,TRBV20-1,.,TGCAGTGCTAGTGGGCGGGGGGCCTACAATGAGCAGTTCTTC,CSASGRGAYNEQFF
TRBJ1-6,.,TRBV18,.,TGTGCCAGCTCACGGGACGCTGGAGGTAATTCACCCCTCCACTTT,CASSRDAGGNSPLHF
TRBJ2-1,.,TRBV20-1,.,TGCAGTGCTAGAGATTCCCTTACTGAGCAGTTCTTC,CSARDSLTEQFF
TRBJ2-3,.,TRBV12-3/TRBV12-4,few,TGTGCCAGCAGCCCCAGGGGATTCACAACAGATACGCAGTATTTT,CASSPRGFTTDTQYF